The 9 T cell receptor beta chains below come from one sample, sequenced in a study of blood T cell repertoires in COVID-19 (TCRdb year 2020). Preparation of the library involved the immunoSEQ multiplex PCR assay. The table comes from immuneACCESS by way of TCRdb, which keeps in-frame sequences with V and J called. Part of the clones is missing from these tables; in studies checked, under half for an unresolved V gene and the rest for unknown reasons. Within this sample are more than 300,000 clones, with about 90% of them counted one time only. The leading ten clones occupy less than 2% of the sample. The specimen was peripheral blood. The origin of the receptors is a woman aged 25 to 39 with COVID-19, enrolled during active disease.

The chain couples TRBV18 to TRBJ2-5; 8 positions agree with TRBD2. The CDR3 runs 14 residues. The V gene end was trimmed by 3 bases and the J gene end by 4 bases; junction bases not matched to a gene: 4. CDR1 is KGHSH, CDR2 LQKENI, per germline. The CDR3 coding sequence is TGTGCCAGCTCACCGGGACTAGGGGGAGAGACCCAGTACTTC. Translating it yields CASSPGLGGETQYF.

The rearrangement links TRBV19 to TRBJ1-2; weak D call: TRBD1 (6 bases). Germline-derived CDR1 and CDR2 are LNHDA and SQIVND (reference sequence). The ends were cut back, 7 bases at V and 2 bases at J, with 14 bases in the middle. The CDR3 loop spans 14 amino acids. The CDR3 sequence is CASTLDRRNYGYTF. In DNA, the CDR3 is TGTGCCAGTACCCTAGACAGGAGGAACTATGGCTACACCTTC.

The gene calls are TRBV2 and TRBJ1-3, with 10 bases fitting TRBD1. There are 20 residues in the CDR3. The junction had 22 bases not matched to a gene; V was cut back by 11 bases and J by 0 bases. The germline V gene encodes CDR1 SNHLY and CDR2 FYNNEI. CDR3 coding DNA: TGTGCCGGCCGAGGGACAGGGGTTGGGGAGGCGGGATCCTCTGGAAACACCATATATTTT. Translating gives CAGRGTGVGEAGSSGNTIYF.

This chain joins TRBV12-3 or TRBV12-4 and TRBJ1-1, with D perhaps matching TRBD1 (5 bases). V was cut by 10 bases and J by 4 bases, with 16 bases left in between. This CDR3 is 13 amino acids long. Written as DNA, the CDR3 is TGTGCCAACAGAAAAGCGGGGGGCACTGAAGCTTTCTTT. This encodes CANRKAGGTEAFF.

The chain is built from TRBV11-2 and TRBJ1-6; 7 bases map to TRBD1. Germline trimming cut 6 bases from V and 6 bases from J; bases unmatched to any gene: 2. The CDR3 covers 13 residues. CDR1 and CDR2 from the germline V gene are SGHAT and FQNNGV. CDR3 DNA sequence: TGTGCCAGCAGGGGACAGCTTAATTCACCCCTCCACTTT. It yields the protein CASRGQLNSPLHF.

This sequence joins TRBV4-2 and TRBJ2-5; the match to TRBD2 covers 11 bases. The CDR3 consists of 15 residues. V shed 6 bases and J 0 bases; nucleotides not matched to a gene: 3. In germline, CDR1 is LGHNA, CDR2 YNFKEQ. In DNA, the CDR3 is TGTGCCAGCAGAGAACTAGCGGGGGACCAAGAGACCCAGTACTTC. As protein: CASRELAGDQETQYF.

CDR3 DNA: TGTGCCAGCAGTCGGGACATTCAAGAGACCCAGTACTTC. Encoded protein: CASSRDIQETQYF. This chain joins TRBV2 and TRBJ2-5; D may be TRBD1 (6 bases). Germline V gene sequence: CDR1 SNHLY, CDR2 FYNNEI. The CDR3 runs to 13 residues. Deletions cut 5 bases from V and 2 bases from J, with 9 bases between.

The chain links TRBV24-1 to TRBJ2-5, with 13 bases identical to TRBD2. The CDR3 spans 16 residues. Germline V lookup: CDR1 KGHDR, CDR2 SFDVKD. The J segment lost 3 bases and the V segment lost 4 bases, leaving 4 bases of the junction unmatched. In DNA, the CDR3 is TGTGCCACCAGTGACCGAGGGACTAGCGGGGAAGAGACCCAGTACTTC. Its protein is CATSDRGTSGEETQYF.

This chain links TRBV28 with TRBJ1-5; TRBD1 might be the D (5 bases). Trimming removed 1 base at V and 0 bases at J, with 13 bases between. The germline gives CDR1 MDHEN, CDR2 SYDVKM. The CDR3 totals 17 residues. For the CDR3, the DNA is TGTGCCAGCAGTTTATCAACGACAGCTTATAGCAATCAGCCCCAGCATTTT. Amino acids: CASSLSTTAYSNQPQHF.